This TCR beta chain was retrieved from a study of T cell responses to AZD1222 COVID-19 vaccine. Profiling relied on immunoSEQ multiplex PCR, and the TCRdb table lists in-frame clones only, not all of them. Of about 70,000 clones in the sample, around 85% were seen once. Germline V gene lookup returns CDR1 MNHEY and CDR2 SVGAGI. V was cut by 2 bases and J by 11 bases, with 4 bases left in between. CDR3 length: 11 residues. The chain is built from TRBV6-5 and TRBJ1-6; the D is unclear. Sample: peripheral blood, taken on day 0 of AZD1222 vaccination. The origin of this receptor is an adult in good health. This CDR3 reads CASSYRPPLHF. In DNA form, the CDR3 reads TGTGCCAGCAGTTACAGGCCACCCCTCCACTTT.